This T cell receptor beta chain was sequenced for a study of cytomegalovirus exposure and HLA in healthy donors. The primer mix had 60 Vbeta and 13 Jbeta primers. Produced via immunoSEQ multiplex PCR; TCRdb's table is partial and in-frame only. The sample shows roughly 120,000 clones, 77% of them seen only once. Study-wide findings and caveats: Later analysis suggested most CMV-associated TCR beta chains were HLA-restricted.

Note on this clone: Its antigen remains unidentified.

The source material was PBMCs. This sequence was found in a woman aged 40 to 50 in good health and CMV-seropositive.

This chain's CDR3 is CASSLLVIALYNEQFF. CDR3 sequence (DNA): TGTGCCAGCAGCTTATTGGTGATAGCCCTCTACAATGAGCAGTTCTTC. This rearrangement joins TRBV7-2 to TRBJ2-1; D unresolved. The CDR3 length is 16 residues. Trimming removed 2 bases from V and 3 bases from J, with 14 bases in between. Germline loops: CDR1 SGHTA, CDR2 FQGNSA.